The sequence of this T cell receptor beta chain was determined in a study of blood T cell repertoires in COVID-19. Some clones are missing from TCRdb's copy, which holds only in-frame ones; the method was immunoSEQ multiplex PCR. Seen here are around 400,000 clones, approximately 91% observed once, and the top ten hold about 0.78%. This CDR3 spans 14 amino acids. Germline V gives CDR1 SNHLY, CDR2 FYNNEI. The V gene lost 6 bases and the J gene lost 0 bases, with 8 bases spanning the gap. The origin of this receptor is a woman aged 40 to 50 who had been exposed to COVID-19. The sequencing input was PBMCs or T cells enriched from blood (not recorded which). V and J are TRBV2 and TRBJ1-4; D unclear. The CDR3 is CASSKSPTNEKLFF. CDR3 nucleotide sequence: TGTGCCAGCAGCAAGAGTCCAACTAATGAAAAACTGTTTTTT.